A single sample gave rise to the 18 T cell receptor beta chains below, sequenced in a study of blood T cell repertoires in COVID-19 (dated by TCRdb to about 2020). The protocol used for the library was the immunoSEQ multiplex PCR assay. The clones in this table, taken by TCRdb from immuneACCESS, are in-frame only. Not every clone is retained; where verified, under half of the shortfall comes from an unresolved V gene, and the cause of the rest is unknown. For this sample the table gives around 200,000 clones, of which 65% to 85% were detected only once. Clones ranked in the top ten supply around 4.4% of the sample. Sequencing used peripheral blood. These receptors came from a man aged 50 to 60 with active or convalescent COVID-19.

J is TRBJ2-3 and V is TRBV5-1; D is ambiguous. The CDR3 runs 15 residues. The germline V gene has CDR1 SGHRS and CDR2 YFSETQ. V lost 0 bases and J 0 bases, leaving 8 bases between the germline ends. The DNA for the CDR3 is TGCGCCAGCAGCTTGGCGGGTCCTAGCACAGATACGCAGTATTTT. Its translation is CASSLAGPSTDTQYF.

The V call is TRBV7-8, the J call TRBJ1-3; D may be TRBD1 (5 bases). From germline, CDR1 is SGHVS and CDR2 FQNEAQ. The germline V and J ends were trimmed by 2 bases and 1 base, with 9 bases remaining between them. The CDR3 spans 15 residues. CDR3 in DNA: TGTGCCAGCAGCTTAACAGGTCTTTCTGGAAACACCATATATTTT. Translated: CASSLTGLSGNTIYF.

The chain employs TRBV7-3 and TRBJ2-1, with TRBD1 as a possible D gene (5 bases). The V end was cut by 5 bases, the J end by 6 bases, with 23 bases between. Germline V gene lookup returns CDR1 SGHTA and CDR2 FQGTGA. CDR3 length: 17 residues. CDR3 residues: CASSLYAPTPQGNEQFF. The CDR3 DNA follows: TGTGCCAGCAGCCTTTACGCCCCGACTCCTCAGGGCAATGAGCAGTTCTTC.

The genes are TRBV2 and TRBJ2-2, with D possibly matching TRBD1 (6 bases). Germline CDR1 and CDR2: SNHLY and FYNNEI. The CDR3 sequence is 16 residues long. Trimming left V 4 bases short and J 4 bases short, with 16 bases between. The DNA for the CDR3 is TGTGCCAGCAGTGTAAGGGGGTCGTTGGCCACCGGGGAGCTGTTTTTT. Translated: CASSVRGSLATGELFF.

The V gene is TRBV18, the J gene TRBJ2-1, with D maybe TRBD1 (6 bases). V shed 3 bases and J shed 4 bases, with 10 bases lying between them. The CDR3 has 14 residues. From germline, CDR1 is KGHSH and CDR2 LQKENI. CDR3 loop: CASSPLDRYNEQFF. The CDR3 DNA sequence: TGTGCCAGCTCACCCCTCGACAGGTACAATGAGCAGTTCTTC.

The chain employs TRBV18 and TRBJ2-3; 13 nucleotides match TRBD2. Germline assignment: CDR1 KGHSH and CDR2 LQKENI. J gave up 2 bases and V 4 bases, and 6 bases lay outside the gene matches. CDR3 length: 17 amino acids. The CDR3 DNA reads as TGTGCCAGCTCACTAACTAGCGGGGGGGCCTTCACAGATACGCAGTATTTT. As protein: CASSLTSGGAFTDTQYF.

The J gene is TRBJ2-7, the V gene TRBV28, with D unclear. This CDR3 has 12 amino acids. Germline CDR1 MDHEN, CDR2 SYDVKM. The ends were cut back, 4 bases at V and 4 bases at J, with 8 bases in the middle. CDR3 DNA sequence: TGTGCCAGCAGTTCCCTTCCTTACGAGCAGTACTTC. As protein: CASSSLPYEQYF.

CDR3 in amino acids: CAWSARTGVETF. Written as DNA, the CDR3 is TGTGCCTGGAGTGCCCGGACAGGGGTTGAAACCTTC. The rearrangement joins TRBV30 to TRBJ1-2; 9 nucleotides agree with TRBD1. The junction had 8 bases not matched to a gene; V was cut back by 1 base and J by 14 bases. Germline V gives CDR1 GTSNPN, CDR2 SVGIG (reference sequence). The length of the CDR3 is 12 residues. Filled out from reference TRBV30 and TRBJ1-2, the complete variable domain reads SQTIHQWPATLVQPVGSPLSLECTVEGTSNPNLYWYRQAAGRGLQLLFYSVGIGQISSEVPQNLSASRPQDRQFILSSKKLLLSDSGFYLCAWSARTGVETFGSGTRLTVV.

Only one count was recorded for this clone. The chain recombines TRBV29-1 with TRBJ1-1, with 8 bases fitting TRBD1. From germline, CDR1 is SQVTM and CDR2 ANQGSEA. With 3 bases clipped from V and 6 bases from J, the junction kept 9 bases outside the gene matches. The CDR3 length is 14 residues. The CDR3 coding sequence is TGCAGCGTTGAGGGGGAGACAGGGGTCCCTGAAGCTTTCTTT. Its translation: CSVEGETGVPEAFF. Looking up the rest from reference TRBV29-1 and TRBJ1-1 gives the full variable domain: SAVISQKPSRDICQRGTSLTIQCQVDSQVTMMFWYRQQPGQSLTLIATANQGSEATYESGFVIDKFPISRPNLTFSTLTVSNMSPEDSSIYLCSVEGETGVPEAFFGQGTRLTVV.

This clone was counted a few times. V and J are TRBV7-3 and TRBJ2-5; 7 bases fit TRBD1. V gave up 1 base and J gave up 4 bases; unmatched junction bases: 6. The germline gives CDR1 SGHTA, CDR2 FQGTGA. CDR3 length: 15 amino acids. This CDR3 reads CASSLNPGGIETQYF. DNA for the CDR3: TGTGCCAGCAGCTTAAACCCAGGGGGTATAGAGACCCAGTACTTC. The full variable domain, rest sourced from reference TRBV7-3 and TRBJ2-5, is GAGVSQTPSNKVTEKGKYVELRCDPISGHTALYWYRQSLGQGPEFLIYFQGTGAADDSGLPNDRFFAVRPEGSVSTLKIQRTERGDSAVYLCASSLNPGGIETQYFGPGTRLLVL.

This chain connects TRBV7-7 to TRBJ2-5, with 7 positions matching TRBD2. Trimming cost V 5 bases and J 1 base; bases outside gene matches: 7. This CDR3 is built from 15 residues. Germline V gives CDR1 SSHAT, CDR2 FNYEAQ (reference sequence). CDR3 region: CASSAGSGGQETQYF. CDR3 sequence (DNA): TGTGCCAGCAGCGCAGGTTCGGGGGGCCAAGAGACCCAGTACTTC.

Only a few counts were recorded for this clone. V and J are TRBV6-1 and TRBJ2-3; 11 bases fit TRBD1. This CDR3 comprises 16 residues. Germline V CDR1 and CDR2: MNHNS, SASEGT. The V and J ends lost 3 bases and 5 bases, in that order; junction bases with no gene match: 7. The CDR3 loop reads CASSEFGQGAIDTQYF. In nucleotides, the CDR3 is TGTGCCAGCAGTGAGTTTGGACAGGGGGCGATAGATACGCAGTATTTT.

V is TRBV6-5 and J is TRBJ1-6; perhaps TRBD1 as D (6 bases). This CDR3 spans 14 amino acids. CDR1 MNHEY and CDR2 SVGAGI come from the germline V gene. Trimming pared 6 bases from V and 6 bases from J, leaving 12 bases between. This CDR3 is CASSHIRGNSPLHF. The CDR3 nucleotides are TGTGCCAGCAGCCACATCAGGGGTAATTCACCCCTCCACTTT.

This clone showed up just once. CDR3 sequence reads: CASSFLDGEQYF. CDR3 coding DNA: TGTGCCAGCAGTTTCCTAGATGGCGAGCAGTACTTC. V gene TRBV12-3 or TRBV12-4 combines with J gene TRBJ2-7; unclear D gene. This CDR3 region has 12 residues. The V end was cut by 3 bases, the J end by 6 bases, with 9 bases between.

This clone showed up many times. The rearrangement links TRBV7-2 to TRBJ2-7; 7 bases align to TRBD1. The CDR3 length is 14 residues. CDR1 and CDR2 from the germline V gene are SGHTA and FQGNSA. J was trimmed by 0 bases and V by 7 bases; bases with no gene match: 6. The CDR3 is CASKGAPSSYEQYF. As DNA, the CDR3 is TGTGCCAGCAAGGGGGCCCCAAGCTCCTACGAGCAGTACTTC.

This chain connects TRBV10-3 to TRBJ2-1; a weak D match, TRBD1 (6 bases). CDR1 and CDR2 from the germline V gene are ENHRY and SYGVKD. Trimming removed 0 bases at V and 8 bases at J, with 17 bases between. CDR3 length: 16 amino acids. The CDR3: CAISESGQGSLDEQFF. CDR3 bases: TGTGCCATCAGTGAGTCGGGTCAGGGGAGTTTGGATGAGCAGTTCTTC.

The chain employs TRBV28 and TRBJ2-7; D remains unclear. V shed 4 bases and J shed 2 bases, with 12 bases lying between them. The CDR3 loop spans 14 amino acids. CDR1 and CDR2 (germline): MDHEN, SYDVKM. DNA of the CDR3: TGTGCCAGCAGTTCCCCGGGTCCCCCCTACGAGCAGTACTTC. This encodes CASSSPGPPYEQYF.

This sequence joins TRBV4-2 and TRBJ2-3; 12 bases are shared with TRBD2. The CDR3 has 17 amino acids. J gave up 2 bases and V 2 bases, and 5 bases lay outside the gene matches. CDR1 LGHNA and CDR2 YNFKEQ come from the germline V gene. This CDR3 is CASSQRLAGGSTDTQYF. CDR3 nucleotides: TGTGCCAGCAGCCAACGTCTAGCGGGGGGGTCCACAGATACGCAGTATTTT.